The 9 T cell receptor beta chains given below trace back to one sample, sequenced in a study of blood T cell repertoires in COVID-19. Data came from immunoSEQ multiplex PCR; TCRdb stores just in-frame clones and leaves some out. The data hold about 220,000 clones, with approximately 81% observed a single time. Sample: peripheral blood. The origin of the receptors is a woman aged 80 or over with acute or convalescent COVID-19.

The chain is built from TRBV19 and TRBJ2-2; 8 nucleotides agree with TRBD1. CDR3 length equals 14 residues. Germline V gives CDR1 LNHDA, CDR2 SQIVND (reference sequence). V lost 6 bases and J lost 4; bases outside the gene matches: 4. CDR3 sequence: CASSWTGFTGELFF. The CDR3 nucleotides read TGTGCCAGTAGCTGGACAGGGTTCACCGGGGAGCTGTTTTTT.

The V gene is TRBV11-3, the J gene TRBJ2-7, with TRBD1 matching over 12 bases. The CDR3 contains 15 residues. V shed 3 bases and J 4 bases; nucleotides not matched to a gene: 4. CDR1 and CDR2 from the germline V gene are SGHNT and YENEEA. DNA of the CDR3: TGTGCCAGCAGCTTCGGGACAGGGGGCTCGTACGAGCAGTACTTC. Amino acid sequence: CASSFGTGGSYEQYF.

As regards this clone: No conserved phenylalanine or tryptophan is present at the end of the CDR3, so a read error is the likely explanation. It is unclear where the CDR3 begins or ends on the DNA, so no DNA is shown, and the CDR3 is as TCRdb lists it. The chain uses TRBV3-1 (or the pseudogene TRBV3-2) and TRBJ1-1. Termini included, the CDR3 measures 13 amino acids. Germline V CDR1 and CDR2: LGHDT, YNNKEL (reference sequence). CDR3 in amino acids: CASSQDQLSGLSI.

The J gene is TRBJ2-7, the V gene TRBV28; D gene unclear. The CDR3 sequence is 14 residues long. Germline CDR1 reads MDHEN; CDR2 reads SYDVKM. V was pared by 4 bases and J by 4 bases, with 14 bases between. CDR3 in amino acids: CASSSGPGRYEQYF. In nucleotides, the CDR3 is TGTGCCAGCAGTTCTGGGCCAGGCAGGTACGAGCAGTACTTC.

This clone was picked up a small number of times. The J gene is TRBJ1-5, the V gene TRBV13; 7 bases agree with TRBD1. Germline assignment: CDR1 PRHDT and CDR2 FYEKMQ (reference sequence). V lost 0 bases and J lost 3; bases outside the gene matches: 2. This CDR3 comprises 15 residues. The CDR3 DNA follows: TGTGCCAGCAGCTTAGGCGGGACAGTCAATCAGCCCCAGCATTTT. Amino acids: CASSLGGTVNQPQHF.

The V and J genes are TRBV28 and TRBJ1-1; TRBD1 matches at 7 bases. Per germline, CDR1 MDHEN and CDR2 SYDVKM. V shed 4 bases, J shed 6 bases, and the junction held 11 bases outside the gene matches. The CDR3 totals 15 residues. DNA for the CDR3: TGTGCCAGCAGTTCCTACTTTGTGACAGGGCCTGAAGCTTTCTTT. It is translated as CASSSYFVTGPEAFF.

V gene TRBV5-1 combines with J gene TRBJ2-7; 10 bases line up with TRBD1. Trimming took 4 bases from V and 13 from J; bases not matched to a gene: 11. The CDR3 sequence is 13 residues long. Germline assignment: CDR1 SGHRS and CDR2 YFSETQ. CDR3 region: CASSQGDRGFQYF. The CDR3, as DNA: TGCGCCAGCAGCCAAGGGGACAGGGGATTTCAATACTTC.

This clone was found once. The chain is built from TRBV7-2 and TRBJ2-7, with TRBD1 as a possible D gene (6 bases). This CDR3 is built from 15 residues. Germline assignment: CDR1 SGHTA and CDR2 FQGNSA. Deletions cut 4 bases from V and 2 bases from J, with 15 bases between. The CDR3 here is CASSSRRTATYEQYF. The CDR3 coding sequence is TGTGCCAGCAGCTCGAGGCGGACAGCGACCTACGAGCAGTACTTC.

The chain recombines TRBV19 with TRBJ2-7; D is possibly TRBD2 (5 bases). In germline, CDR1 is LNHDA, CDR2 SQIVND (reference sequence). CDR3 length: 13 residues. With 5 bases removed from V and 4 bases from J, the gap between germline ends came to 12 bases. The CDR3 bases are TGTGCCAGTAGTGAAGGCGGAGGATACGAGCAGTACTTC. It yields the protein CASSEGGGYEQYF.